The 22 T cell receptor beta chains given below trace back to one sample, sequenced in a study of blood T cell repertoires in COVID-19. The method was immunoSEQ multiplex PCR; TCRdb's version includes in-frame clones alone and lacks a portion of them. The data show 200,000 to 250,000 clones, 80% to 90% seen once. The sequenced sample was peripheral blood. These receptors came from a man aged 45-65 years who had recovered from COVID-19.

This chain links TRBV3-1 (or the pseudogene TRBV3-2) with TRBJ1-4; no clear D gene. Trimming removed 1 base from V and 4 bases from J, with 7 bases in between. The CDR3 length is 14 residues. Germline V gene data show CDR1 as LGHDT and CDR2 as YNNKEL (reference sequence). In nucleotides, the CDR3 is TGTGCCAGCAGCCAAGCCCGGGGTAATGAAAAACTGTTTTTT. It translates to CASSQARGNEKLFF.

The rearrangement joins TRBV10-3 to TRBJ1-2, with 10 bases that match TRBD1. This CDR3 contains 16 residues. Germline values: CDR1 ENHRY, CDR2 SYGVKD. J lost 3 bases, V lost 5 bases, and 9 bases had no gene match. CDR3 amino acids: CAISRPGQGLDYGYTF. CDR3 sequence (DNA): TGTGCCATCAGTCGCCCGGGACAGGGGTTAGACTATGGCTACACCTTC.

The chain carries TRBV2 and TRBJ1-2; weak D call: TRBD1 (6 bases). The germline V gene has CDR1 SNHLY and CDR2 FYNNEI. With 6 bases removed from V and 8 bases from J, the gap between germline ends came to 19 bases. This CDR3 has 14 amino acids. The CDR3 DNA is TGTGCCAGCAGGGGGGCAGGGAATATATGGGGCTACACCTTC. It yields the protein CASRGAGNIWGYTF.

The genes are TRBV6-4 and TRBJ2-3; TRBD1 might be the D (6 bases). The length of the CDR3 is 17 residues. Trimming took 5 bases from V and 1 from J, leaving 19 bases between them. Germline V gene sequence: CDR1 MRHNA, CDR2 SNTAGT. The chain's CDR3 is CASSTNPGVRRTDTQYF. The CDR3 DNA reads TGTGCCAGCAGTACCAATCCAGGGGTTCGTCGCACAGATACGCAGTATTTT.

The chain joins TRBV11-2 to TRBJ2-7, with TRBD2 identical over 11 bases. CDR3 size: 14 residues. Trimming removed 5 bases from V and 6 bases from J; junction bases left unmatched: 6. Germline CDR1 is SGHAT and CDR2 is FQNNGV. CDR3 sequence (DNA): TGTGCCAGCAGCCCCGGGACTAGCGGACGCGAGCAGTACTTC. Amino acids: CASSPGTSGREQYF.

The chain uses TRBV13 and TRBJ2-3; 8 nucleotides agree with TRBD2. The germline CDR1 and CDR2 sequences are PRHDT and FYEKMQ (reference sequence). V shed 3 bases and J 6 bases; nucleotides not matched to a gene: 8. The CDR3 contains 15 residues. The CDR3 DNA follows: TGTGCCAGCAGCTTTCGGCCGGGAGGGGCGGATACGCAGTATTTT. As protein: CASSFRPGGADTQYF. Full variable domain (remainder filled in from reference TRBV13 and TRBJ2-3): AAGVIQSPRHLIKEKRETATLKCYPIPRHDTVYWYQQGPGQDPQFLISFYEKMQSDKGSIPDRFSAQQFSDYHSELNMSSLELGDSALYFCASSFRPGGADTQYFGPGTRLTVL.

This chain links TRBV5-4 with TRBJ2-5; D is ambiguous. The length of the CDR3 is 15 residues. CDR1 SGHNT and CDR2 YYREEE come from the germline V gene (reference sequence). V was trimmed by 1 base and J by 5 bases, leaving 15 bases between them. CDR3 coding DNA: TGTGCCAGCAGCTTGACCGGTCAGGTTGGGGAGACCCAGTACTTC. Its protein is CASSLTGQVGETQYF. Looking up the rest from reference TRBV5-4 and TRBJ2-5 gives the full variable domain: ETGVTQSPTHLIKTRGQQVTLRCSSQSGHNTVSWYQQALGQGPQFIFQYYREEENGRGNFPPRFSGLQFPNYSSELNVNALELDDSALYLCASSLTGQVGETQYFGPGTRLLVL.

This chain uses TRBV28 with TRBJ1-4; 11 positions match TRBD1. V dropped 6 bases and J dropped 10; count of bases not matched to a gene: 7. CDR3 length equals 14 residues. CDR1 is MDHEN and CDR2 is SYDVKM in the germline V gene. Here the CDR3 reads CASRPWTGGRKLFF. In DNA, the CDR3 is TGTGCCAGCAGACCCTGGACAGGGGGCCGAAAACTGTTTTTT.

This chain uses TRBV6-5 with TRBJ2-7, with 7 bases aligning to TRBD2. Germline V CDR1 and CDR2: MNHEY, SVGAGI. Germline trimming cut 3 bases from V and 3 bases from J; bases unmatched to any gene: 8. This CDR3 is 15 amino acids long. CDR3 amino acids: CASSYRGGSNYEQYF. CDR3 nucleotides: TGTGCCAGCAGTTATAGAGGCGGGAGTAACTACGAGCAGTACTTC.

The V call is TRBV6-1, the J call TRBJ2-2; maybe TRBD2 (6 bases). CDR1 MNHNS and CDR2 SASEGT come from the germline V gene. The CDR3 is made up of 15 amino acids. Trimming pared 3 bases from V and 5 bases from J, leaving 13 bases between. The DNA for the CDR3 is TGTGCCAGCAGTGAGGGGCTAGCGAGGACCGGGGAGCTGTTTTTT. Translated: CASSEGLARTGELFF.

The CDR3 loop is CASSLSRDTYEQYF. The CDR3, as DNA: TGTGCCAGCAGCTTATCCCGGGACACCTACGAGCAGTACTTC. The gene calls are TRBV7-2 and TRBJ2-7, with D perhaps matching TRBD1 (6 bases). Germline V gives CDR1 SGHTA, CDR2 FQGNSA. V was pared by 2 bases and J by 2 bases, with 10 bases between. The length of the CDR3 is 14 residues.

The chain employs TRBV4-1 and TRBJ1-4; weak D call: TRBD1 (6 bases). With 0 bases removed from V and 13 bases from J, the gap between germline ends came to 9 bases. The CDR3 has 12 residues. Germline CDR1 is MGHRA and CDR2 is YSYEKL. Written as DNA, the CDR3 is TGCGCCAGCAGCCAAGATGAAGGGGGACTGTTTTTT. Translation gives CASSQDEGGLFF.

CDR3 sequence reads: CAWNDRVNTEAFF. In DNA form, the CDR3 reads TGTGCCTGGAATGACAGGGTGAACACTGAAGCTTTCTTT. This chain joins TRBV30 and TRBJ1-1, with 7 bases aligning to TRBD1. CDR3 length: 13 amino acids. CDR1 is GTSNPN and CDR2 is SVGIG in the germline V gene (reference sequence). J was trimmed by 0 bases and V by 4 bases; bases with no gene match: 2. Full variable domain (remainder filled in from reference TRBV30 and TRBJ1-1): SQTIHQWPATLVQPVGSPLSLECTVEGTSNPNLYWYRQAAGRGLQLLFYSVGIGQISSEVPQNLSASRPQDRQFILSSKKLLLSDSGFYLCAWNDRVNTEAFFGQGTRLTVV.

This chain joins TRBV27 and TRBJ2-1; the match to TRBD1 covers 11 bases. CDR3 size: 15 residues. Germline CDR1 MNHEY, CDR2 SMNVEV (reference sequence). V was pared by 4 bases and J by 4 bases, with 3 bases of the junction left unmatched. Here the CDR3 reads CASSSGTGGYNEQFF. The CDR3 bases are TGTGCCAGCAGTTCCGGGACAGGGGGTTACAATGAGCAGTTCTTC.

The V and J genes are TRBV5-6 and TRBJ2-1, with D unclear. The germline CDR1 and CDR2 sequences are SGHDT and YYEEEE. The V gene lost 0 bases and the J gene lost 0 bases, with 10 bases spanning the gap. There are 16 residues in the CDR3. In DNA, the CDR3 is TGTGCCAGCAGCTTGGAACTCGTGAGCTCCTACAATGAGCAGTTCTTC. The encoded protein is CASSLELVSSYNEQFF. Filled out from reference TRBV5-6 and TRBJ2-1, the complete variable domain reads DAGVTQSPTHLIKTRGQQVTLRCSPKSGHDTVSWYQQALGQGPQFIFQYYEEEERQRGNFPDRFSGHQFPNYSSELNVNALLLGDSALYLCASSLELVSSYNEQFFGPGTRLTVL.

The V call is TRBV2, the J call TRBJ1-2; D unresolved. Germline V gene sequence: CDR1 SNHLY, CDR2 FYNNEI. The CDR3 has 14 residues. V lost 7 bases and J lost 1, with 13 bases in between. CDR3 DNA sequence: TGTGCCAGCAAGTTGGGCCCCCATAACTATGGCTACACCTTC. It codes for CASKLGPHNYGYTF.

This clone was seen just once. The rearrangement uses TRBV14 and TRBJ2-7; D is undetermined. The ends were cut back, 1 base at V and 2 bases at J, with 18 bases in the middle. The CDR3 contains 17 residues. CDR1 is SGHDN and CDR2 is FVKESK in the germline V gene. This chain's CDR3 is CASSQGFGSYQTYEQYF. CDR3 sequence (DNA): TGTGCCAGCAGCCAAGGGTTCGGGTCATACCAAACCTACGAGCAGTACTTC.

V usage is TRBV18 and J usage is TRBJ2-7, with 10 bases fitting TRBD1. CDR1 is KGHSH and CDR2 is LQKENI in the germline V gene. Losses at the gene ends were 4 bases for V and 2 bases for J; bases not matched to a gene: 2. The CDR3 consists of 14 residues. CDR3 in amino acids: CASSRDRGTYEQYF. The CDR3 nucleotides are TGTGCCAGCTCACGGGACAGGGGTACCTACGAGCAGTACTTC.

V and J are TRBV7-9 and TRBJ1-1; TRBD1 aligns across 10 bases. Germline V lookup: CDR1 SEHNR, CDR2 FQNEAQ (reference sequence). J was trimmed by 7 bases and V by 5 bases; bases with no gene match: 10. The CDR3 contains 15 residues. DNA of the CDR3: TGTGCCAGCAGCCCCCCGACAGGGGGCGGTTATGAAGCTTTCTTT. This gives the protein CASSPPTGGGYEAFF.

This chain connects TRBV7-2 to TRBJ2-3; the match to TRBD2 covers 9 bases. The CDR3 sequence is 17 residues long. The V and J ends lost 4 bases and 2 bases, in that order; junction bases with no gene match: 10. Germline V CDR1 and CDR2: SGHTA, FQGNSA. DNA for the CDR3: TGTGCCAGCAGCTCGCGGGGCGGGAGGGCCAACACAGATACGCAGTATTTT. It codes for CASSSRGGRANTDTQYF.

This clone was found once. The chain combines TRBV15 with TRBJ2-7; TRBD1 might be the D (5 bases). CDR3 length equals 15 residues. Germline CDR1 LNHNV, CDR2 YYDKDF (reference sequence). Trimming took off 0 bases at V and 2 bases at J, with 11 bases between the two ends. CDR3 protein: CATSREETAAYEQYF. The CDR3, as DNA: TGTGCCACCAGCAGAGAGGAGACAGCAGCCTACGAGCAGTACTTC.

The chain uses TRBV6-5 and TRBJ1-5, with 9 bases fitting TRBD1. The V gene end was trimmed by 6 bases and the J gene end by 4 bases; junction bases not matched to a gene: 7. Germline V gives CDR1 MNHEY, CDR2 SVGAGI. This CDR3 has 15 residues. CDR3 loop: CASSFTGGANQPQHF. The CDR3 DNA sequence: TGTGCCAGCAGCTTCACAGGGGGCGCGAATCAGCCCCAGCATTTT.